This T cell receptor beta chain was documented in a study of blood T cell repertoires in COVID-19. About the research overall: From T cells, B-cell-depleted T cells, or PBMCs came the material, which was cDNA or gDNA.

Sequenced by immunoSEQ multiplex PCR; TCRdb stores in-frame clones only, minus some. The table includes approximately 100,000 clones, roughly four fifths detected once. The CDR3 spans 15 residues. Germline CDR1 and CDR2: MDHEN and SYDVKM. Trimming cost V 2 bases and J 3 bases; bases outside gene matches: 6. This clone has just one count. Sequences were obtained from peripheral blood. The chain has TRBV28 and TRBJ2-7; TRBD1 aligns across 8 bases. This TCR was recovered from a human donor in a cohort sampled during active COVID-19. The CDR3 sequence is CASSLGGQGLYEQYF. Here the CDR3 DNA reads TGTGCCAGCAGTTTAGGTGGACAGGGTCTCTACGAGCAGTACTTC.